A selection of T cell receptor beta chains follows, all from one sample in a study of T cells in Graves' hyperthyroidism and ophthalmopathy. One entry per CDR3 protein, called by TCRdb with MiXCR from the multiplex PCR reads. The data contain some 460,000 distinct CDR3 sequences, 15% to 17% of them singletons. The sample consisted of blood. All receptors derive from a woman aged 18-29 years with Graves' hyperthyroidism. CDR3s include the opening cysteine and the closing phenylalanine or tryptophan. A D gene is named only where the DNA matches it firmly. Clone sizes are given selectively: once, few, many, or a class where the clone is expanded.

v_call	j_call	d_call	clone_size	cdr3_aa	cdr3_nt
TRBV10-2	TRBJ2-5	TRBD1	once	CASSEMAGTGGEETQYF	TGCGCCAGCAGTGAGATGGCCGGGACAGGGGGCGAAGAGACCCAGTACTTC
TRBV5-1	TRBJ2-4	TRBD1	.	CASTPGTEKNIQYF	TGCGCCAGCACCCCCGGGACAGAGAAAAACATTCAGTACTTC
TRBV28	TRBJ2-7	TRBD1	many	CASSLPRDRPTFYEQYF	TGTGCCAGCAGTTTACCACGGGACAGACCCACCTTTTACGAGCAGTACTTC
TRBV4-1	TRBJ2-1	.	.	CASSQDYRNHEGEQFF	TGCGCCAGCAGCCAAGATTACAGGAACCACGAGGGTGAGCAGTTCTTC
TRBV7-9	TRBJ2-1	TRBD2	.	CASSLAALAGVRGRDEQFF	TGTGCCAGCAGCTTAGCGGCACTAGCGGGAGTTCGAGGCCGTGATGAGCAGTTCTTC
TRBV7-8	TRBJ2-2	TRBD2	few	CASSLYNLAGNTGELFF	TGTGCCAGCAGCTTATATAACCTAGCGGGAAACACCGGGGAGCTGTTTTTT
TRBV12-3/TRBV12-4	TRBJ2-7	TRBD2	many	CASSLVLAEETYEQYF	TGTGCCAGCAGTTTAGTACTAGCGGAAGAAACCTACGAGCAGTACTTC
TRBV5-1	TRBJ2-2	TRBD1	many	CATQQRTGNTGELFF	TGCGCCACCCAACAACGGACAGGGAACACCGGGGAGCTGTTTTTT
TRBV28	TRBJ2-1	.	few	CASSSNGRLREQFF	TGTGCCAGCAGTTCAAACGGACGACTCCGTGAGCAGTTCTTC
TRBV7-2	TRBJ1-2	.	many	CASSLSALAANYGYTF	TGTGCCAGCAGCTTAAGCGCACTCGCCGCTAACTATGGCTACACCTTC
TRBV7-9	TRBJ2-5	.	many	CASSLPGWASTQYF	TGTGCCAGCAGCCTCCCAGGCTGGGCTTCAACCCAGTACTTC
TRBV20-1	TRBJ2-5	TRBD1	many	CSASRTGRETQYF	TGCAGTGCTAGCCGGACAGGGCGAGAGACCCAGTACTTC
TRBV20-1	TRBJ2-1	.	many	CSARDRQPGGHNEQFF	TGCAGTGCTAGAGATCGCCAGCCTGGGGGCCACAATGAGCAGTTCTTC
TRBV20-1	TRBJ2-2	TRBD2	many	CSARSGLAGDSGELFF	TGCAGTGCTAGATCGGGGCTAGCGGGGGATTCCGGGGAGCTGTTTTTT
TRBV6-1	TRBJ2-2	TRBD1	many	CASSRGTAANTGELFF	TGTGCCAGCAGTCGAGGGACAGCCGCGAACACCGGGGAGCTGTTTTTT
TRBV9	TRBJ2-1	.	.	CASSEGGGNTQFF	TGTGCCAGCAGCGAGGGGGGGGGCAATACTCAGTTCTTC
TRBV20-1	TRBJ1-5	TRBD1	many	CSAAPHPTGQQPQHF	TGCAGTGCTGCCCCCCACCCGACAGGGCAACAGCCCCAGCATTTT
TRBV7-9	TRBJ2-5	TRBD2	.	CASSHTTSGDQETQYF	TGTGCCAGCAGCCATACGACTAGCGGGGACCAAGAGACCCAGTACTTC
TRBV2	TRBJ1-2	.	many	CASRLRREDPYGYTF	TGTGCCAGCAGATTAAGACGGGAAGACCCCTATGGCTACACCTTC
TRBV7-2	TRBJ1-1	TRBD1	many	CASSLQSRQGAEAFF	TGTGCCAGCAGCCTCCAATCTCGACAGGGCGCTGAAGCTTTCTTT
TRBV6-2/TRBV6-3	TRBJ2-7	TRBD2	.	CASSYSRILTSAYYEQYF	TGTGCCAGCAGTTACTCGAGAATATTGACTAGCGCCTACTACGAGCAGTACTTC
TRBV5-1	TRBJ2-1	.	many	CASSFEAASPNEQFF	TGCGCCAGCAGCTTTGAAGCGGCAAGCCCCAATGAGCAGTTCTTC
TRBV13	TRBJ2-5	TRBD2	few	CASSRGRDLGNF	TGTGCCAGCAGTCGCGGGAGGGACCTCGGCAACTTC
TRBV5-1	TRBJ1-5	TRBD1	few	CASSLAPGQGRNQPQHF	TGCGCCAGCAGCTTGGCGCCGGGACAGGGGCGCAATCAGCCCCAGCATTTT
TRBV11-2	TRBJ2-7	.	many	CASSPSTGRFEQYF	TGTGCCAGCAGCCCTTCGACAGGGAGGTTCGAGCAGTACTTC
TRBV6-1	TRBJ2-2	.	few	CASSPFRGASTGELFF	TGTGCCAGCAGTCCCTTCCGTGGGGCCTCGACCGGGGAGCTGTTTTTT
TRBV7-2	TRBJ2-1	.	few	CASSQDPGPRAVEQFF	TGTGCCAGCAGCCAAGATCCGGGCCCACGGGCGGTGGAGCAGTTCTTC
TRBV5-5	TRBJ1-6	.	.	CASSLFWRGASKSYNSPLHF	TGTGCCAGCAGCTTGTTCTGGCGGGGGGCAAGTAAATCCTATAATTCACCCCTCCACTTT
TRBV7-9	TRBJ2-7	.	.	CASSPQGAWQYF	TGTGCCAGCAGCCCCCAAGGAGCCTGGCAGTACTTC
TRBV4-2	TRBJ2-1	.	.	CASSQGQRLNYNEQFF	TGTGCCAGCAGCCAAGGGCAGCGGCTGAACTACAATGAGCAGTTCTTC
TRBV7-8	TRBJ1-6	.	few	CASSSTGYGSPLHF	TGTGCCAGCAGCTCAACAGGGTACGGTTCACCCCTCCACTTT
TRBV29-1	TRBJ2-1	TRBD1	.	CSVGLGTGWSEQFF	TGCAGCGTTGGTCTCGGGACAGGGTGGAGTGAGCAGTTCTTC
TRBV10-3	TRBJ2-7	TRBD2	many	CAIKERESSYEQYF	TGTGCCATCAAGGAGCGGGAGAGTTCCTACGAGCAGTACTTC
TRBV4-1	TRBJ1-2	.	few	CASSQVGTHGYTF	TGCGCCAGCAGCCAAGTCGGTACCCACGGCTACACCTTC
TRBV20-1	TRBJ2-1	TRBD2	.	CSARVYGLAGTYNEQFF	TGCAGTGCTAGAGTCTATGGACTAGCGGGAACCTACAATGAGCAGTTCTTC
TRBV20-1	TRBJ1-5	.	many	CSADTGYSNQPQHF	TGCAGTGCTGATACAGGATATAGCAATCAGCCCCAGCATTTT
TRBV10-2	TRBJ1-1	TRBD1	many	CASRQQGLMNTEAFF	TGCGCCAGCCGACAACAGGGGCTGATGAACACTGAAGCTTTCTTT
TRBV11-2	TRBJ1-3	.	many	CASTLLGYSGNTIYF	TGTGCCAGCACCTTACTGGGTTACTCTGGAAACACCATATATTTT
TRBV29-1	TRBJ1-1	TRBD1	many	CSVGEDRENTEAFF	TGCAGCGTTGGGGAGGACAGGGAGAACACTGAAGCTTTCTTT
TRBV7-9	TRBJ2-7	TRBD2	.	CASSPGQRGSYEQYF	TGTGCCAGCAGCCCAGGCCAGCGGGGGTCCTACGAGCAGTACTTC
TRBV24-1	TRBJ2-5	.	many	CATSLGTPEETQYF	TGTGCCACCAGTCTCGGGACTCCCGAAGAGACCCAGTACTTC